This T cell receptor (beta chain) was captured by sequencing in a study of CD8 T cells in ankylosing spondylitis. Study-level findings and limits: Apparently characteristic of ankylosing spondylitis blood was a TCR beta motif (eight highly homologous variants). Clones linked to the disease showed a CD8+ phenotype. They occurred at relatively low frequencies in peripheral blood. Some of these motif variants have turned up before, in reports on reactive arthritis synovial fluid and blood. Significant enrichment of disease-linked clones was reported in matched ankylosing spondylitis synovial fluid.

By quantitative 5'-RACE with molecular barcodes, the TCR beta libraries were made. TCRdb fed the 5' RACE reads into MiXCR, producing one record per CDR3 protein. The table lists some 840,000 distinct CDR3 sequences, approximately 12% of them singletons. This clonotype was seen a few times. Its antigen is not identified. The CDR3 loop spans 14 amino acids. Germline V lookup: CDR1 MNHEY, CDR2 SMNVEV (reference sequence). V lost 5 bases to trimming and J lost 6 bases; unmatched junction nucleotides: 8. V usage is TRBV27 and J usage is TRBJ1-1; TRBD1 aligns across 8 bases. Source material: blood, either unsorted or a sorted T cell fraction (not recorded which). This clonotype was sampled from a male donor with ankylosing spondylitis. CDR3 sequence reads: CASSPPGGSAEAFF. DNA of the CDR3: TGTGCCAGCAGTCCGCCAGGGGGCTCTGCTGAAGCTTTCTTT.